The present T cell receptor (beta chain) was sequenced within a study of cytomegalovirus exposure and HLA in healthy donors. Samples came from healthy bone marrow donors. The PCR employed 60 Vbeta primers together with 13 Jbeta primers. Original data processing: Later work found tens of millions of unique TCR beta chains, with about 10 million shared. Profiling relied on immunoSEQ multiplex PCR, and the TCRdb table lists in-frame clones only, not all of them. For V, J and clone size, that table is used; D and trimming come from the DNA. The repertoire holds about 90,000 clones, with less than 80% as singletons. Findings of the study overall: Per a prior analysis, the majority of TCR beta V segments were productive roughly 90% or roughly 30% of the time. Most TCR sequences were seen very rarely across donors, but some public TCRs occurred in many.

Worth noting for this clone: Its antigen is currently unknown.

From germline, CDR1 is MGHRA and CDR2 YSYEKL. The CDR3 totals 14 residues. V was shortened by 1 base and J by 1 base, with 7 bases between the two germline ends. This chain joins TRBV4-1 and TRBJ1-1; D remains unclear. The TCR was taken from a man aged 30-40 years in good health and CMV-seronegative. The sample comprised PBMCs. The CDR3 DNA sequence: TGCGCCAGCAGCCAAGGTCCCGGGAACACTGAAGCTTTCTTT. Translated, it gives CASSQGPGNTEAFF.